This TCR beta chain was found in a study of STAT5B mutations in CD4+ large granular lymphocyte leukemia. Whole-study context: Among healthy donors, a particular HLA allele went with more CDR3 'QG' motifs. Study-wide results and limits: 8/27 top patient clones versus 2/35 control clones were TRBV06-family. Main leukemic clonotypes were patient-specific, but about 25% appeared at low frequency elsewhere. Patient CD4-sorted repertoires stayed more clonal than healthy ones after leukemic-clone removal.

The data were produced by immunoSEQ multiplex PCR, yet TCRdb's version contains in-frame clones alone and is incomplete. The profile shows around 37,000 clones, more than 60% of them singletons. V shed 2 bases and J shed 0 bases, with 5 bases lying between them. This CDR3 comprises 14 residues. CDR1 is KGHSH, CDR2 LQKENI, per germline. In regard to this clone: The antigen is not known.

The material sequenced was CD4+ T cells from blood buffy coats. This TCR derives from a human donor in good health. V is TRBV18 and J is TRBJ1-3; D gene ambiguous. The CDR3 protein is CASSPDDSGNTIYF. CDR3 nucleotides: TGTGCCAGCTCACCAGATGACTCTGGAAACACCATATATTTT.